The 10 T cell receptor beta chains reported below all come from one sample, sequenced in a study of blood T cell repertoires in COVID-19. Only in-frame clones appear in the TCRdb table, and some are missing; sequencing was by immunoSEQ multiplex PCR. The repertoire holds around 300,000 clones, 80% to 90% seen once, with under 2.5% in the top ten. The sequenced sample was PBMCs or T cells enriched from blood (not recorded which). The receptors come from a woman aged 18 to 35 who had recovered from COVID-19.

This clone appeared a single time. V gene TRBV28 combines with J gene TRBJ1-3; D is possibly TRBD1 (6 bases). V lost 6 bases and J lost 2, with 14 bases in between. Germline V gene data show CDR1 as MDHEN and CDR2 as SYDVKM. This CDR3 region has 15 residues. Here the CDR3 reads CASREGGITGNTIYF. The CDR3 nucleotides are TGTGCCAGCAGGGAGGGGGGGATAACTGGAAACACCATATATTTT.

This chain joins TRBV2 and TRBJ2-3; D possibly corresponds to TRBD2 (7 bases). With 2 bases removed from V and 0 bases from J, the gap between germline ends came to 9 bases. Germline CDR1 and CDR2: SNHLY and FYNNEI. This CDR3 comprises 15 residues. CDR3 amino acids: CASSERGGSTDTQYF. The DNA for the CDR3 is TGTGCCAGCAGTGAAAGGGGGGGGAGCACAGATACGCAGTATTTT.

This chain uses TRBV2 with TRBJ2-7, with 8 positions matching TRBD2. The J segment lost 0 bases and the V segment lost 5 bases, leaving 3 bases of the junction unmatched. Germline-derived CDR1 and CDR2 are SNHLY and FYNNEI. The CDR3 totals 14 residues. The chain's CDR3 is CASSSGGSSYEQYF. The CDR3 coding sequence is TGTGCCAGCAGTTCGGGGGGGTCCTCCTACGAGCAGTACTTC.

This chain joins TRBV30 and TRBJ1-3; D gene ambiguous. In germline, CDR1 is GTSNPN, CDR2 SVGIG (reference sequence). The CDR3 sequence is 18 residues long. The ends were cut back, 0 bases at V and 0 bases at J, with 18 bases in the middle. As DNA, the CDR3 is TGTGCCTGGAGTGTGAGAGAACTTGAGTCCTACTCTGGAAACACCATATATTTT. It encodes CAWSVRELESYSGNTIYF.

This chain's CDR3 is CASSVGGGLAGNTIYF. CDR3 bases: TGTGCCAGCAGCGTAGGGGGGGGCTTGGCTGGAAACACCATATATTTT. The chain carries TRBV9 and TRBJ1-3, with D maybe TRBD1 (6 bases). V was pared by 0 bases and J by 2 bases, with 12 bases between. The germline V gene encodes CDR1 SGDLS and CDR2 YYNGEE. The CDR3 covers 16 residues. Drawing the rest from reference TRBV9 and TRBJ1-3, the complete variable domain is DSGVTQTPKHLITATGQRVTLRCSPRSGDLSVYWYQQSLDQGLQFLIQYYNGEERAKGNILERFSAQQFPDLHSELNLSSLELGDSALYFCASSVGGGLAGNTIYFGEGSWLTVV.

The gene calls are TRBV2 and TRBJ1-6, with 7 bases aligning to TRBD1. V was clipped by 5 bases and J by 10 bases; unmatched bases: 5. In germline, CDR1 is SNHLY, CDR2 FYNNEI. This CDR3 spans 13 amino acids. CDR3: CASSNRGTSPLHF. For the CDR3, the DNA is TGTGCCAGCAGTAACAGGGGAACCTCACCCCTCCACTTT.

This clone appeared once. The chain is built from TRBV20-1 and TRBJ1-5; 7 positions match TRBD1. Germline V gene lookup returns CDR1 DFQATT and CDR2 SNEGSKA (reference sequence). The CDR3 spans 17 residues. The V segment lost 3 bases and the J segment 0 bases; nucleotides outside the gene matches: 11. This CDR3 reads CSASRAAGGYSNQPQHF. The CDR3 region has the DNA TGCAGTGCTAGTAGGGCAGCAGGGGGTTATAGCAATCAGCCCCAGCATTTT.

The chain employs TRBV5-1 and TRBJ1-2, with D unclear. This CDR3 is 18 amino acids long. Trimming cost V 0 bases and J 1 base, with 19 bases left between them. Germline-derived CDR1 and CDR2 are SGHRS and YFSETQ. This CDR3 is CASSLEMAPGHSNYGYTF. CDR3 bases: TGCGCCAGCAGCTTGGAAATGGCCCCAGGCCACAGTAACTATGGCTACACCTTC. The full variable domain, its missing parts supplied by reference TRBV5-1 and TRBJ1-2, is KAGVTQTPRYLIKTRGQQVTLSCSPISGHRSVSWYQQTPGQGLQFLFEYFSETQRNKGNFPGRFSGRQFSNSRSEMNVSTLELGDSALYLCASSLEMAPGHSNYGYTFGSGTRLTVV.

This clone appeared once. This chain links TRBV19 with TRBJ1-2; TRBD1 is a possible D gene (6 bases). Germline CDR1 is LNHDA and CDR2 is SQIVND (reference sequence). With 4 bases removed from V and 8 bases from J, the gap between germline ends came to 14 bases. There are 13 residues in the CDR3. The CDR3 DNA is TGTGCCAGTAGTAGCTTGGGGGCGCAAGGCTACACCTTC. Encoded protein: CASSSLGAQGYTF.

The V and J genes are TRBV7-6 and TRBJ2-1, with 8 bases matching TRBD1. This CDR3 is built from 14 residues. Per germline, CDR1 SGHVS and CDR2 FNYEAQ. V gave up 5 bases and J gave up 7 bases; unmatched junction bases: 7. Written as DNA, the CDR3 is TGTGCCAGCAGCCGCGGACAGGGATGGAATGAGCAGTTCTTC. Amino acids: CASSRGQGWNEQFF.